This entry lists 23 T cell receptor beta chains sequenced from one sample in a study of regulatory T cells in long-lasting Graves disease. Time point: persistent/refractory GD, antithyroid drugs over 5 years with positive TRAb. Construction of the TCR library relied on RNA isolated from PBMCs. Assembly of TCR beta libraries relied on iRepertoire HTBI primers together with Arm-PCR of CDR3 regions. TCRdb redid the calling of the multiplex PCR reads with MiXCR, one entry per CDR3 protein. This sample has 350,000 to 500,000 distinct CDR3 sequences; under 25% occur once, and the top ten carry about 13%. The material was peripheral blood mononuclear cells (PBMCs), obtained when the disease was refractory, from a patient treated with antithyroid drugs. The receptor source for this set is a female donor with Graves disease.

The chain recombines TRBV18 with TRBJ2-7; 8 positions match TRBD2. V shed 4 bases, J shed 5 bases, and the junction held 4 bases outside the gene matches. Germline-derived CDR1 and CDR2 are KGHSH and LQKENI. This CDR3 contains 13 residues. The CDR3 sequence is CASSRSGRDEQYF. As DNA, the CDR3 is TGTGCCAGCTCACGGAGCGGGAGAGACGAGCAGTACTTC.

This clonotype was recorded a few times. The J gene is TRBJ1-1, the V gene TRBV7-9, with 9 bases lining up with TRBD1. The trim removed 5 bases at V and 3 bases at J, leaving 4 bases unmatched. This CDR3 has 14 amino acids. Per germline, CDR1 SEHNR and CDR2 FQNEAQ (reference sequence). The CDR3 DNA sequence: TGTGCCAGCAGCCAATGGGACAGGGACACTGAAGCTTTCTTT. Its protein product is CASSQWDRDTEAFF.

This clonotype was detected ten times or more. The rearrangement links TRBV5-1 to TRBJ2-7; 9 bases line up with TRBD1. Germline CDR1 is SGHRS and CDR2 is YFSETQ. CDR3 length equals 18 residues. The ends lost 9 bases at V and 9 bases at J; junction bases unmatched: 28. CDR3 nucleotide sequence: TGCGCCATCGCGGGGGACAGGGCGACCCCAGAGAACTCTAAAGGGCAGTACTTC. This sequence encodes CAIAGDRATPENSKGQYF.

This clonotype has only a few counts. The chain carries TRBV7-9 and TRBJ2-5; D is perhaps TRBD2 (6 bases). This CDR3 is 14 amino acids long. V was trimmed by 5 bases and J by 4 bases, leaving 14 bases between them. CDR1 SEHNR and CDR2 FQNEAQ come from the germline V gene (reference sequence). DNA of the CDR3: TGTGCCAGCAGCCCTTGGGAGGAGCCAGAGACCCAGTACTTC. Its protein product is CASSPWEEPETQYF.

The chain is built from TRBV28 and TRBJ1-5; the match to TRBD1 covers 7 bases. CDR1 and CDR2 (germline): MDHEN, SYDVKM. V shed 5 bases and J 1 base; nucleotides not matched to a gene: 5. This CDR3 comprises 15 residues. CDR3 sequence reads: CASSDRETSNQPQHF. In nucleotides, the CDR3 is TGTGCCAGCAGTGACAGGGAGACAAGCAATCAGCCCCAGCATTTT.

V and J are TRBV20-1 and TRBJ1-5; D might be TRBD1 (6 bases). Looked up from germline, CDR1 is DFQATT and CDR2 is SNEGSKA (reference sequence). The CDR3 consists of 13 residues. The V end lost 2 bases, the J end lost 3 bases, and 8 bases lay between the germline ends. The DNA for the CDR3 is TGCAGTGCTAGACAGGGGAACAATCAGCCCCAGCATTTT. Protein product: CSARQGNNQPQHF.

This clonotype was seen ten or more times. V usage is TRBV29-1 and J usage is TRBJ1-4, with TRBD1 as a possible D gene (5 bases). Germline V gives CDR1 SQVTM, CDR2 ANQGSEA. The CDR3 is 14 residues long. Trimming took 2 bases from V and 8 from J, leaving 15 bases between them. The CDR3 reads CSVERAGRVEKLFF. DNA of the CDR3: TGCAGCGTTGAACGGGCAGGGCGGGTGGAAAAACTGTTTTTT.

This clonotype occurred a few times. The genes are TRBV6-1 and TRBJ2-7; D perhaps matches TRBD2 (5 bases). Per the germline V gene, CDR1 is MNHNS and CDR2 is SASEGT. This CDR3 region has 14 residues. V lost 6 bases, J lost 0 bases, and 12 bases lay in between. The CDR3 sequence: CASRRAAGSYEQYF. Here the CDR3 DNA reads TGTGCCAGCAGACGCGCCGCGGGCTCCTACGAGCAGTACTTC.

Many counts were recorded for this clonotype. The rearrangement links TRBV27 to TRBJ2-7, with a weak D call TRBD2 (5 bases). CDR1 and CDR2 (germline): MNHEY, SMNVEV (reference sequence). The CDR3 extends over 15 amino acids. V was shortened by 5 bases and J by 4 bases, with 18 bases between the two germline ends. In nucleotides, the CDR3 is TGTGCCAGCAGTCCGCAGCGGTTTGTAGGTTACGAGCAGTACTTC. Translated, it gives CASSPQRFVGYEQYF.

The V gene is TRBV6-2 or TRBV6-3, the J gene TRBJ2-2; D is undetermined. The CDR3 sequence is 14 residues long. Trimming took off 2 bases at V and 3 bases at J, with 7 bases between the two ends. CDR1 is MNHEY, CDR2 SVGEGT, per germline. The CDR3 bases are TGTGCCAGCAGTTACAGGCGCGACACCGGGGAGCTGTTTTTT. Encoded protein: CASSYRRDTGELFF.

This clonotype has just a few counts. The chain joins TRBV3-1 to TRBJ2-7; TRBD1 aligns across 7 bases. After removal of 4 bases from V and 3 bases from J, the junction contained 9 bases not matched to a gene. Germline CDR1 reads LGHDT; CDR2 reads YNNKEL (reference sequence). The CDR3 is 15 amino acids. The CDR3 DNA sequence: TGTGCCAGCAGCCTCCGGACAGGCTTTCTCTACGAGCAGTACTTC. Protein sequence: CASSLRTGFLYEQYF.

This chain joins TRBV7-8 and TRBJ2-1; either TRBD1 or TRBD2 may fit D (5 bases each). There are 16 residues in the CDR3. Trimming took 7 bases from V and 7 from J, leaving 23 bases between them. Germline V gene sequence: CDR1 SGHVS, CDR2 FQNEAQ. CDR3 nucleotides: TGTGCCAGCACCCCCAGGGCTAGCAGGTTGGGGAATGAGCAGTTCTTC. Translated, it gives CASTPRASRLGNEQFF. Filled out from reference TRBV7-8 and TRBJ2-1, the complete variable domain reads GAGVSQSPRYKVAKRGQDVALRCDPISGHVSLFWYQQALGQGPEFLTYFQNEAQLDKSGLPSDRFFAERPEGSVSTLKIQRTQQEDSAVYLCASTPRASRLGNEQFFGPGTRLTVL.

This clonotype appeared many times. The chain couples TRBV15 to TRBJ2-5; tentative D call: TRBD2 (6 bases). CDR1 and CDR2 from the germline V gene are LNHNV and YYDKDF (reference sequence). The CDR3 extends over 15 amino acids. The V end lost 4 bases, the J end lost 5 bases, and 17 bases lay between the germline ends. The CDR3 DNA reads TGTGCCACCAGCACCAGGGACCCTGGAGGGGAGACCCAGTACTTC. Amino acid sequence: CATSTRDPGGETQYF.

The chain combines TRBV24-1 with TRBJ2-2; D gene ambiguous. V dropped 4 bases and J dropped 4 bases, with 9 bases sitting between them. CDR3 length equals 14 residues. Germline-derived CDR1 and CDR2 are KGHDR and SFDVKD. DNA of the CDR3: TGTGCCACCAGTGACGGGCCTCTCACCGGGGAGCTGTTTTTT. Amino acids: CATSDGPLTGELFF.

This clonotype was seen a few times. This chain joins TRBV19 and TRBJ1-1, with D unresolved. Germline V gene sequence: CDR1 LNHDA, CDR2 SQIVND (reference sequence). The CDR3 loop spans 15 amino acids. V shed 3 bases and J shed 1 base, with 12 bases lying between them. As DNA, the CDR3 is TGTGCCAGTAGTATCGGGTTTTTAAGGAACACTGAAGCTTTCTTT. This sequence encodes CASSIGFLRNTEAFF.

As regards this clonotype: Given the absence of the conserved phenylalanine or tryptophan at the CDR3 end, a read error is likely. The chain employs TRBV20-1 and TRBJ1-4; possible D gene TRBD1, 5 bases. Between the trimmed V and J ends, which lost 6 bases and 0 bases, there was a span of 11 bases. The CDR3 covers 14 residues. Germline loops: CDR1 DFQATT, CDR2 SNEGSKA (reference sequence). CDR3 amino acids: CSASTAPTNEKLFL. For the CDR3, the DNA is TGCAGTGCCTCGACAGCCCCAACTAATGAAAAACTGTTTCTT.

This chain uses TRBV27 with TRBJ2-7; D is unclear. V lost 8 bases and J 5 bases, leaving 10 bases between the germline ends. In germline, CDR1 is MNHEY, CDR2 SMNVEV (reference sequence). This CDR3 is 11 amino acids long. The DNA for the CDR3 is TGTGCCAGCGGGCTGTACAACGAGCAGTACTTC. This codes for CASGLYNEQYF.

This clonotype was counted at least ten times. The V and J genes are TRBV6-2 or TRBV6-3 and TRBJ1-2, with no clear D. CDR3 length: 14 amino acids. Germline CDR1 reads MNHEY; CDR2 reads SVGEGT. Trimming removed 0 bases at V and 2 bases at J, with 7 bases between. The CDR3 is CASSYSADNYGYTF. The CDR3 DNA follows: TGTGCCAGCAGTTACTCAGCGGACAACTATGGCTACACCTTC.

This clonotype occurred many times. The chain is built from TRBV10-1 and TRBJ2-7; 13 bases match TRBD2. Germline CDR1 and CDR2: WNHNN and SYGVQD (reference sequence). The CDR3 contains 16 residues. V shed 2 bases and J 1 base; nucleotides not matched to a gene: 2. CDR3 amino acids: CASSEPGLAGSYEQYF. The DNA of the CDR3 is TGCGCCAGCAGTGAGCCGGGACTAGCGGGATCCTACGAGCAGTACTTC.

A note on this clonotype: At one end, the junction sequence differs from germline, possibly due to a read error. The chain has TRBV5-1 and TRBJ1-2; weak D call: TRBD1 (6 bases). In germline, CDR1 is SGHRS, CDR2 YFSETQ. The CDR3 is 16 residues long. The CDR3 here is CAGSERTALKNYGYTF. CDR3 in DNA: TGCGCCGGCAGCGAGAGGACAGCCCTGAAGAACTATGGCTACACCTTC.

The rearrangement joins TRBV6-1 to TRBJ1-6; no reliable D call. V lost 3 bases and J lost 12, with 9 bases in between. The CDR3 spans 12 residues. CDR1 is MNHNS and CDR2 is SASEGT in the germline V gene. DNA of the CDR3: TGTGCCAGCAGTGAGCTGTGGGTACCCCTCCACTTT. Translation: CASSELWVPLHF.

The rearrangement uses TRBV7-9 and TRBJ1-4; tentatively, D is TRBD1 (6 bases). This CDR3 has 15 residues. The germline gives CDR1 SEHNR, CDR2 FQNEAQ (reference sequence). Deletions cut 5 bases from V and 5 bases from J, with 15 bases between. CDR3 residues: CASSPVGGANEKLFF. The CDR3 nucleotides are TGTGCCAGCAGCCCCGTTGGGGGGGCGAATGAAAAACTGTTTTTT. Looking up the rest from reference TRBV7-9 and TRBJ1-4 gives the full variable domain: DTGVSQNPRHKITKRGQNVTFRCDPISEHNRLYWYRQTLGQGPEFLTYFQNEAQLEKSRLLSDRFSAERPKGSFSTLEIQRTEQGDSAMYLCASSPVGGANEKLFFGSGTQLSVL.

This clonotype came up many times. V and J are TRBV5-5 and TRBJ2-7; the match to TRBD2 covers 10 bases. The CDR3 has 14 residues. The germline CDR1 and CDR2 sequences are SGHKS and YYEKEE (reference sequence). Losses at the gene ends were 3 bases for V and 5 bases for J; bases not matched to a gene: 5. The chain's CDR3 is CASSSLAGINEQYF. The CDR3 region has the DNA TGTGCCAGCAGCTCACTAGCGGGAATCAACGAGCAGTACTTC.